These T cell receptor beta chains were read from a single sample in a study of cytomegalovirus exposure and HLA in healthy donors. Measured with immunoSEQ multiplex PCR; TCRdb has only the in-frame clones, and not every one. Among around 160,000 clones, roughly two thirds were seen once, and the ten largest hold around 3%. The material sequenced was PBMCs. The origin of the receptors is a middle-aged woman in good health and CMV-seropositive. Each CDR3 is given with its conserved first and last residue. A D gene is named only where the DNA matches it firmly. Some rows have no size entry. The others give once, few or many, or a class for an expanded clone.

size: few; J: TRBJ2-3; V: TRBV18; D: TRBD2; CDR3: CASSQLAGGPGDTQYF; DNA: TGTGCCAGCTCTCAGCTAGCGGGAGGGCCCGGAGATACGCAGTATTTT
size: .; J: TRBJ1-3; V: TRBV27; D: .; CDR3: CASSLSGADSGNTIYF; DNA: TGTGCCAGCAGTTTATCGGGGGCGGACTCGGGAAACACCATATATTTT
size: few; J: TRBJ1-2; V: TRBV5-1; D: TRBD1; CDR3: CASSVAGTGPYGYTF; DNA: TGCGCCAGCAGCGTAGCCGGGACAGGACCCTATGGCTACACCTTC
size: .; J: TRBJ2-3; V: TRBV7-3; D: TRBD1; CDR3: CASSPGGDTQYF; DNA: TGTGCCAGCAGCCCAGGGGGCGATACGCAGTATTTT
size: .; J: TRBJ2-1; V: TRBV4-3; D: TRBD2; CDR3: CASSHSRLAGDYNEQFF; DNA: TGCGCCAGCAGCCATTCCCGACTAGCGGGAGACTACAATGAGCAGTTCTTC
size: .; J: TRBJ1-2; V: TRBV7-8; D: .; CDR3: CASSPTGGGPDLNYGYTF; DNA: TGTGCCAGCAGCCCCACTGGGGGCGGACCCGATCTGAACTATGGCTACACCTTC
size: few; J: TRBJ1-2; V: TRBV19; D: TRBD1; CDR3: CASRTGQGVDGYTF; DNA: TGTGCCAGTAGGACGGGACAGGGGGTTGATGGCTACACCTTC
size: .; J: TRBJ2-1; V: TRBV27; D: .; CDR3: CASSSGWQIDNEQFF; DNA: TGTGCCAGCAGCTCGGGGTGGCAGATCGACAATGAGCAGTTCTTC
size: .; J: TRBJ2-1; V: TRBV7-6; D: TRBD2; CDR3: CASSLVIAGGYNEQFF; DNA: TGTGCCAGCAGCTTAGTGATAGCGGGGGGTTACAATGAGCAGTTCTTC
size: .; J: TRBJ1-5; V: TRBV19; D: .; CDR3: CASSIVVGASNQPQHF; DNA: TGTGCCAGTAGTATAGTTGTGGGGGCCAGCAATCAGCCCCAGCATTTT
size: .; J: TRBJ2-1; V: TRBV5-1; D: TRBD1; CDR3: CASKPGQGNYNEQFF; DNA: TGCGCCAGCAAGCCGGGACAGGGAAACTACAATGAGCAGTTCTTC
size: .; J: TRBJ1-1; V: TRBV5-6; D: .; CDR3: CASTPLGRDTEAFF; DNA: TGTGCCAGTACCCCACTTGGGCGCGACACTGAAGCTTTCTTT
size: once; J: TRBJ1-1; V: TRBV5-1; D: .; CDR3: CASSPTGQENTEAFF; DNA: TGCGCCAGCAGCCCAACGGGACAAGAGAACACTGAAGCTTTCTTT
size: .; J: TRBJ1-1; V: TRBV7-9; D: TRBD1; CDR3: CASSSDRGTEAFF; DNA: TGTGCCAGCAGCTCCGACAGGGGGACTGAAGCTTTCTTT
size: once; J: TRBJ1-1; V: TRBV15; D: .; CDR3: CATSRGTWTEAFF; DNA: TGTGCCACCAGCAGAGGGACTTGGACTGAAGCTTTCTTT
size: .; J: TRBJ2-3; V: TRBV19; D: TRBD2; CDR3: CASSESLGTSGITDTQYF; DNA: TGTGCCAGTAGTGAGTCCCTAGGGACTAGCGGGATAACAGATACGCAGTATTTT
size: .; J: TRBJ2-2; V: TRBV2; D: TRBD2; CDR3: CASSRTSGRANPTGELFF; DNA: TGTGCCAGCAGCCGCACTAGCGGGAGGGCAAATCCCACCGGGGAGCTGTTTTTT
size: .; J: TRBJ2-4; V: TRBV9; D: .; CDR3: CASSVDWRDIQYF; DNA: TGTGCCAGCAGCGTAGACTGGCGGGACATTCAGTACTTC
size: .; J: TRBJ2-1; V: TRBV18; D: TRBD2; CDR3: CASSPGGENSGRAENNEQFF; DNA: TGTGCCAGCTCACCAGGGGGGGAGAATAGCGGGAGGGCCGAAAACAATGAGCAGTTCTTC
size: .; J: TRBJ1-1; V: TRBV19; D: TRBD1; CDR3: CAVTGTGVTEAFF; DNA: TGTGCCGTTACCGGGACAGGGGTCACTGAAGCTTTCTTT
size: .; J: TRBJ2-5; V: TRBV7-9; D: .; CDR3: CSSSLNQETQYF; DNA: TGTTCCAGCAGCCTAAACCAAGAGACCCAGTACTTC
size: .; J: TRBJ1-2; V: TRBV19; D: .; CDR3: CASSWTVRDYGYTF; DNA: TGTGCCAGTAGCTGGACAGTAAGGGACTATGGCTACACCTTC
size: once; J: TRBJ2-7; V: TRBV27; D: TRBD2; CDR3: CASSLSGGAWEQYF; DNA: TGTGCCAGCAGTCTTAGCGGGGGGGCTTGGGAGCAGTACTTC
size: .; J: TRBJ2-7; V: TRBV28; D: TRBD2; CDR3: CASSSGGAVFYEQYF; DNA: TGTGCCAGCAGTTCCGGGGGGGCCGTATTCTACGAGCAGTACTTC